This T cell receptor (beta chain) was obtained from a study of blood T cell repertoires in COVID-19. Study background: Collection of acute and convalescent COVID-19 samples took place in the United States, Italy and Spain. Sample material is recorded as cDNA or gDNA derived from T cells, B-cell-depleted T cells, or PBMCs.

Per the germline V gene, CDR1 is PRHDT and CDR2 is FYEKMQ (reference sequence). The germline V and J ends were trimmed by 0 bases and 0 bases, with 6 bases remaining between them. The CDR3 covers 15 residues. Authors' processing steps: Using reference gene primer amplification, nucleated cell counts were estimated. Sequencing was performed with immunoSEQ multiplex PCR; in TCRdb, only in-frame clones are kept and a portion is missing. D and trimming were read from the DNA, whereas the V and J calls and clone size are those reported in that table. The data hold around 150,000 clones, with approximately 82% observed a single time.

This receptor was taken from a woman older than 75 with acute or convalescent COVID-19. Material for sequencing was peripheral blood. V and J are TRBV13 and TRBJ2-1; D gene uncertain. CDR3 sequence: CASSLGPSSYNEQFF. DNA for the CDR3: TGTGCCAGCAGCTTAGGACCGAGCTCCTACAATGAGCAGTTCTTC.